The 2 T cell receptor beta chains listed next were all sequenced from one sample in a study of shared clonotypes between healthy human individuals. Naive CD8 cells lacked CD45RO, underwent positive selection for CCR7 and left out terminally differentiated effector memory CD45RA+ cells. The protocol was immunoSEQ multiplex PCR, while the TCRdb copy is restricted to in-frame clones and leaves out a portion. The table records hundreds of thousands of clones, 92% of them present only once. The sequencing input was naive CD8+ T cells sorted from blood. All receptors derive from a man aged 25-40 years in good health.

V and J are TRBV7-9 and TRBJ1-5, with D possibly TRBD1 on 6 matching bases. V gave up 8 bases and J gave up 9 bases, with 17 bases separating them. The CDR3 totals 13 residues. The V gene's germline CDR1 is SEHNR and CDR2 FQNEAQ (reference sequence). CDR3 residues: CASSRGLVGPQHF. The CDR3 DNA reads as TGTGCCAGCTCCAGGGGTTTAGTTGGGCCCCAGCATTTT.

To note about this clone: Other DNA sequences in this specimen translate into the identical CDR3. The CDR3 DNA follows: TGCAGCGTTGAGGACAGGTCTTATGGCTACACCTTC. Protein sequence: CSVEDRSYGYTF. This chain joins TRBV29-1 and TRBJ1-2; the match to TRBD1 covers 7 bases. Trimming cost V 3 bases and J 5 bases; bases outside gene matches: 3. The CDR3 is made up of 12 amino acids. CDR1 and CDR2 (germline): SQVTM, ANQGSEA.